The 2 T cell receptor beta chains presented below share a single source sample, sequenced in a study of beta chain features in type 1 diabetes. Every bit of the isolated RNA underwent reverse transcription, so sequencing read expressed TCRB transcripts. The data were produced by immunoSEQ multiplex PCR, yet TCRdb's version contains in-frame clones alone and is incomplete. The sample holds a few hundred thousand clones, approximately 11% seen once. The sample comprised naive CD4+ T cells from blood. Receptors were obtained from a woman aged 30 to 39 in good health.

This clone was observed a handful of times. This chain connects TRBV19 to TRBJ2-4, with 9 bases fitting TRBD2. The CDR3 has 17 residues. Germline loops: CDR1 LNHDA, CDR2 SQIVND (reference sequence). Trimming removed 6 bases from V and 1 base from J; junction bases left unmatched: 10. CDR3 region: CASRNSGRFIAKNIQYF. CDR3 nucleotides: TGTGCCAGTAGAAACAGCGGGAGGTTTATTGCCAAAAACATTCAGTACTTC.

This clone was counted only a few times. The rearrangement links TRBV28 to TRBJ1-1; D is unclear. V gave up 7 bases and J gave up 0 bases, with 15 bases separating them. This CDR3 region has 15 residues. CDR1 and CDR2 (germline): MDHEN, SYDVKM. The CDR3 DNA sequence: TGTGCCAGCATCCTGGGTGGGCAAATGAACACTGAAGCTTTCTTT. Amino acids: CASILGGQMNTEAFF.